The T cell receptor (beta chain) under discussion was sequenced for a study of response to subunit inactivated influenza vaccine. Using its own MiXCR run on the RT-PCR reads, TCRdb lists one record per CDR3 protein. The sample lists 250,000 to 350,000 distinct CDR3 sequences, roughly 20% occurring once. Germline loops: CDR1 SGHRS, CDR2 YFSETQ. The CDR3 extends over 17 amino acids. V lost 4 bases, J lost 6 bases, and 11 bases stayed unmatched. Note on this clonotype: Its matching antigen is unknown.

Whole-study findings and limits: Authors suggested few new T cells are recruited by each seasonal influenza vaccination.

The receptor was derived from a man between 45 and 75 years old who received an inactivated influenza vaccine. This chain links TRBV5-1 with TRBJ1-4; 11 nucleotides align to TRBD1. This material consisted of PBMCs from blood, taken less than 22 months after vaccination. The CDR3 DNA follows: TGCGCCAGCAGCCGGGGACAGGGGGTCTCATCTTATGAAAAACTGTTTTTT. Translation gives CASSRGQGVSSYEKLFF.